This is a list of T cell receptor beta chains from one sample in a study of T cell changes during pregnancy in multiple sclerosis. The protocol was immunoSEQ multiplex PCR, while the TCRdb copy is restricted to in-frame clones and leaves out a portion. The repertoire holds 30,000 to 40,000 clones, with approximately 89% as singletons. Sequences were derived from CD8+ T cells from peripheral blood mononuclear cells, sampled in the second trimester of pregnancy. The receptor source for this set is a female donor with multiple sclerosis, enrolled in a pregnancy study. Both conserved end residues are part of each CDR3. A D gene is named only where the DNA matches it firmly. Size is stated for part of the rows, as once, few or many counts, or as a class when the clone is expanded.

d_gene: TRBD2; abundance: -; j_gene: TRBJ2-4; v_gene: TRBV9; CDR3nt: TGTGCCAGCAGCGTAGGTGCGGGGGGAAACATTCAGTACTTC; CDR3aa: CASSVGAGGNIQYF
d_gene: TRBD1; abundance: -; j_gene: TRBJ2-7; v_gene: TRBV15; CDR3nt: TGTGCCACCAGCGGGGGACAGCCTGCCTACGAGCAGTACTTC; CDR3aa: CATSGGQPAYEQYF
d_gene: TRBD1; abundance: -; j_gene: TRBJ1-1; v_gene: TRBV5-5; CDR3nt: TGTGCCAGCAGCCGACAGGGTATGAACACTGAAGCTTTCTTT; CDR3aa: CASSRQGMNTEAFF
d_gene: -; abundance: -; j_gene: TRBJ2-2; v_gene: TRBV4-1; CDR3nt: TGCGCCAGCAGCTGGCCAACACAGGGGAACACCGGGGAGCTGTTTTTT; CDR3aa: CASSWPTQGNTGELFF
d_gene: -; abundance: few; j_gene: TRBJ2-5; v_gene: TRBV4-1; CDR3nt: TGCGCCAGCAGCCGAGGGGAGACCCAGTACTTC; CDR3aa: CASSRGETQYF
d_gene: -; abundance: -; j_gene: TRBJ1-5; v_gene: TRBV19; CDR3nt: TGTGCCAGTAGTCAGCAGGGCTATCAGCCCCAGCATTTT; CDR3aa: CASSQQGYQPQHF
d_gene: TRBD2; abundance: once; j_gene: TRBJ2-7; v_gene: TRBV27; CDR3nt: TGTGCCAGCAGACCTTGGACTAGCGCTGCCTACGAGCAGTACTTC; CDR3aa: CASRPWTSAAYEQYF
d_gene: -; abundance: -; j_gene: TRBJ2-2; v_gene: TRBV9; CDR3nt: TGTGCCAGCAGCGTAGAGGGCAGGGGGGTCGGGGAGCTGTTTTTT; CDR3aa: CASSVEGRGVGELFF
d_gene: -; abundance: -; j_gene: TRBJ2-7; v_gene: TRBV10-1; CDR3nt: TGCGCCAGCAGTGAGGGGACATCCTACGAGCAGTACTTC; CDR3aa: CASSEGTSYEQYF
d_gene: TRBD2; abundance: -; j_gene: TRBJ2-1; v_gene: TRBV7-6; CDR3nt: TGTGCCAGCAGCTTAGGTGGCGGGAGGTCCGCCAATGAGCAGTTCTTC; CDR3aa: CASSLGGGRSANEQFF
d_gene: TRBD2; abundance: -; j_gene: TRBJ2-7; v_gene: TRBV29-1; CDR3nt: TGCAGCGTTGAAGAAAACGGGGGGGCCTCCTACGAGCAGTACTTC; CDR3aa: CSVEENGGASYEQYF
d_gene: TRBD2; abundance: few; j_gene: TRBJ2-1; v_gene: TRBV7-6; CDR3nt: TGTGCCAGCAGCCCCACCACTAGCGGGGGTTCCTACAATGAGCAGTTCTTC; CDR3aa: CASSPTTSGGSYNEQFF
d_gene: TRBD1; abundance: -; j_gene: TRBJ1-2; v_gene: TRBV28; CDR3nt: TGTGCCAGCAGTCGACAGGGTGGGCGAGGCTACACCTTC; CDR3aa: CASSRQGGRGYTF
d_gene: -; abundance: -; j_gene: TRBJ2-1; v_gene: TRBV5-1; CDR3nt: TGCGCCAGCAGCTTGGGGGAAGGGCGGGACTACAATGAGCAGTTCTTC; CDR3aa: CASSLGEGRDYNEQFF
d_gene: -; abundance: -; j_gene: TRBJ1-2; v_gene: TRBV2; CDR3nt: TGTGCCAGCAAGGGGTATGGCTACACCTTC; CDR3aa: CASKGYGYTF
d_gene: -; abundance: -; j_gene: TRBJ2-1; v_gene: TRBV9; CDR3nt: TGTGCCAGCAGCGTAGAGGGGCACTCCTACAATGAGCAGTTCTTC; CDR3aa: CASSVEGHSYNEQFF
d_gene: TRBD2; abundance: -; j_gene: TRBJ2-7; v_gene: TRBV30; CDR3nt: TGTGCCTGGAGTGTAAGCGGGGGAAACGAGCAGTACTTC; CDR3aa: CAWSVSGGNEQYF
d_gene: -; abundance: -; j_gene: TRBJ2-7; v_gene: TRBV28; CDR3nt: TGTGCCAGCAGTCACGACAGAATCCGGTACGAGCAGTACTTC; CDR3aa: CASSHDRIRYEQYF
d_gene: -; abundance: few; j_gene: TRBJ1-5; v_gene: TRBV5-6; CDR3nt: TGTGCCAGCAGCTTAACGTTTGGAGTTTTTAGCAATCAGCCCCAGCATTTT; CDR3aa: CASSLTFGVFSNQPQHF
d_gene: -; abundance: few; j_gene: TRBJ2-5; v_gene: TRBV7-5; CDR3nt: TGTGTCAGAAGCTTAGGGGGGCAGGTCCCAGCTCTCTACTCACTTCCCCAAGAGACCCAGTACTTC; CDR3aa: CVRSLGGQVPALYSLPQETQYF
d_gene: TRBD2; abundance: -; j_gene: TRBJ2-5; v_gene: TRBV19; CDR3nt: TGTGCCAGTAGTACAGAACTAGCGGATGTAGAGACCCAGTACTTC; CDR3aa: CASSTELADVETQYF
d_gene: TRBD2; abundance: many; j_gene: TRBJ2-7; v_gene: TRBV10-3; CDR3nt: TGTGCCATCAGTGTTAAGGAGGGAGGGCCCCAATACGAGCAGTACTTC; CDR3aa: CAISVKEGGPQYEQYF
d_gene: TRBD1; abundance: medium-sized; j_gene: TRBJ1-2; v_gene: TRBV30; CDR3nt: TGTGCCTGGAGCGACGGACAGGCCGACTATGGCTACACCTTC; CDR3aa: CAWSDGQADYGYTF
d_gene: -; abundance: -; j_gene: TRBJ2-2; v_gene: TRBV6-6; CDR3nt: TGTGCCAGCAGTCTCCAAGCACTTCGAGACACCGGGGAGCTGTTTTTT; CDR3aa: CASSLQALRDTGELFF
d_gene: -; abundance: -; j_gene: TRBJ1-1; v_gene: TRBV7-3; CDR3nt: TGTGCCAGCAGCCCGACGGGGAACACTGAAGCTTTCTTT; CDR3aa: CASSPTGNTEAFF
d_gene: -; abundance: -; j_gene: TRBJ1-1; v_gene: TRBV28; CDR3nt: TGTGCCAGCAGCGACCCAACAGGGCTCCAGGGAACTGAAGCTTTCTTT; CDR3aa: CASSDPTGLQGTEAFF
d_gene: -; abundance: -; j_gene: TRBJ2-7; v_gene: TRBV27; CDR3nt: TGTGCCAGCAGTTTTTGGGGGGGCCACGAGCAGTACTTC; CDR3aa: CASSFWGGHEQYF
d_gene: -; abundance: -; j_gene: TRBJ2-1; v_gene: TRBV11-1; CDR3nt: TGTGCCAGCAGCCCGACTAGAATCCGCGAGCAGTTCTTC; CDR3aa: CASSPTRIREQFF
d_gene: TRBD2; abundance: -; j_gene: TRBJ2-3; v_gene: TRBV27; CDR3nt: TGTGCCAGCAGTCGGGGACTAACGGCAGATACGCAGTATTTT; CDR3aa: CASSRGLTADTQYF
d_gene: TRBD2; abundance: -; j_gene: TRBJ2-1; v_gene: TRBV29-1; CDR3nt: TGCAGCGCTGGGACTAGCGGGTACAATGAGCAGTTCTTC; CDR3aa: CSAGTSGYNEQFF
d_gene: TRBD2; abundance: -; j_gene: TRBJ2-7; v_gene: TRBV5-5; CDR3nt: TGTGCCAGCAGCAACCCGACTAGCGGGAGTTCCTACGAGCAGTACTTC; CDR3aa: CASSNPTSGSSYEQYF
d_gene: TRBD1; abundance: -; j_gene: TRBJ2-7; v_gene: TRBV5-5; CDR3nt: TGTGCCAGCAGCCAAGGGACAGGGGGCGAGCAGTACTTC; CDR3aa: CASSQGTGGEQYF
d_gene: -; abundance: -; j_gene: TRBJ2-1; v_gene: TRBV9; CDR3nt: TGTGCCAGCAGCGCCTGGGGGGAGGCCCGTTACAATGAGCAGTTCTTC; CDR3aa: CASSAWGEARYNEQFF
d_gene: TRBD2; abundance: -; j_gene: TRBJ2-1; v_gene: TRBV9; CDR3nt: TGTGCCAGCAGCGTAGGGTTAGCGGGGAAGAACAATGAGCAGTTCTTC; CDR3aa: CASSVGLAGKNNEQFF
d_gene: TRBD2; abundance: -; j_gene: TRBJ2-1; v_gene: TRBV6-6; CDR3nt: TGTGCCAGCAGTTACTCGAGGCGGGAGGGCTACAATGAGCAGTTCTTC; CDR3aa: CASSYSRREGYNEQFF
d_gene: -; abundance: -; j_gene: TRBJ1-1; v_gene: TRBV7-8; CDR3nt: TGTGCCAGCAGGACTGCGGGACGGAGGAACACTGAAGCTTTCTTT; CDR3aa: CASRTAGRRNTEAFF
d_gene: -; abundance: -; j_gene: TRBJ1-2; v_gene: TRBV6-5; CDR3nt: TGTGCCAGCAGTTCCACAAACCACTATGGCTACACCTTC; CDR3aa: CASSSTNHYGYTF
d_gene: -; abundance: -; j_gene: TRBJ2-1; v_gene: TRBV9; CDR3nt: TGTGCCAGCAGCGTAGCTCTTGGGAGCGCGAGCTCCTACAATGAGCAGTTCTTC; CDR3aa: CASSVALGSASSYNEQFF
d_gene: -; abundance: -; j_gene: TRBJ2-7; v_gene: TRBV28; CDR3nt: TGTGCCAGCAGTTTATTGAGAGACTACGAGCAGTACTTC; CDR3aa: CASSLLRDYEQYF
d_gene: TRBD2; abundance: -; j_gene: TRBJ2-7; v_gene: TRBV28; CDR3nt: TGTGCCAGCAGTCTCCTCACTAGCGGAGCCTACGAGCAGTACTTC; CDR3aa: CASSLLTSGAYEQYF
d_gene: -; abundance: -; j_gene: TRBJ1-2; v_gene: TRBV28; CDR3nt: TGTGCCAGCGCCGGTGGGAGCTATGGCTACACCTTC; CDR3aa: CASAGGSYGYTF
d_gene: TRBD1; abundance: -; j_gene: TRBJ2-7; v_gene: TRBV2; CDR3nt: TGTGCCAGCAGTGAAGGGACAGGCCTCTCCTACGAGCAGTACTTC; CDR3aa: CASSEGTGLSYEQYF
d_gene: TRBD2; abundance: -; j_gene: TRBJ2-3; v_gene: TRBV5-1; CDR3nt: TGCGCCAGCAGCTTGAAGCGGGGGTACACAGATACGCAGTATTTT; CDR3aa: CASSLKRGYTDTQYF
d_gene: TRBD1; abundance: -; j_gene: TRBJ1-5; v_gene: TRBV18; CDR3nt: TGTGCCAGCTCATCATCCAACTGGGACAGGCCGAAGGAGGAGACCAATCAGCCCCAGCATTTT; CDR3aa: CASSSSNWDRPKEETNQPQHF
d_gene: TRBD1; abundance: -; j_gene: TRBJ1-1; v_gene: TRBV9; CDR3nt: TGTGCCAGCAGCGGGACAGGTTTTAGAGTCGACACTGAAGCTTTCTTT; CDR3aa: CASSGTGFRVDTEAFF
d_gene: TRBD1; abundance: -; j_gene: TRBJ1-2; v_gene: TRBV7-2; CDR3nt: TGTGCCAGCCGCGGAGGACAGGCGGTCGGCTACACCTTC; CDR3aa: CASRGGQAVGYTF
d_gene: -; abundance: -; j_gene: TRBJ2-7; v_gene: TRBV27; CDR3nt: TGTGCCAGCAGTTTATCGGGGCCGCTCTACGAGCAGTACTTC; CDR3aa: CASSLSGPLYEQYF
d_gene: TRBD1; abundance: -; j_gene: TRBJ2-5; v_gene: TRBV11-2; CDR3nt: TGTGCCAGCAGTTCAGGGGGTGACAGGGCAAACGGGGTGTACTTC; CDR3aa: CASSSGGDRANGVYF
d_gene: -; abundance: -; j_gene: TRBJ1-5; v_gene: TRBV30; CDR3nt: TGTGCCTGCAACGGCGGGGGCGCGGGTCAGCCCCAGCATTTT; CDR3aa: CACNGGGAGQPQHF
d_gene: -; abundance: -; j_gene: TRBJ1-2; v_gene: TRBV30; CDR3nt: TGTGCCTGGACTAATCGGGGGTATAACTATGGCTACACCTTC; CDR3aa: CAWTNRGYNYGYTF
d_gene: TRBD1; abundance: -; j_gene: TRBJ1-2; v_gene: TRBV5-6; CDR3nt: TGTGCCAGCAGCTCAGGGGGACAGCCGACCGCCTACACCTTC; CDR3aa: CASSSGGQPTAYTF
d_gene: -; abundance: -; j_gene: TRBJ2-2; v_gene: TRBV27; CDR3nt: TGTGCCAGCAGTCTCTCAGGGGCCGGGGAGCTGTTTTTT; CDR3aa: CASSLSGAGELFF
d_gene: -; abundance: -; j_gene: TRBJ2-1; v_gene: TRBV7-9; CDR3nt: TGTGCCAGCAGCTCACAGGCAGGGCCCTTCAATGAGCAGTTCTTC; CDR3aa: CASSSQAGPFNEQFF
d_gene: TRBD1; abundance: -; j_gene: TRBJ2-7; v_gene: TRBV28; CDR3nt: TGTGCCAGCAGTTCGGCCTACACGGACAGGGGTCAGTACGAGCAGTACTTC; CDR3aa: CASSSAYTDRGQYEQYF